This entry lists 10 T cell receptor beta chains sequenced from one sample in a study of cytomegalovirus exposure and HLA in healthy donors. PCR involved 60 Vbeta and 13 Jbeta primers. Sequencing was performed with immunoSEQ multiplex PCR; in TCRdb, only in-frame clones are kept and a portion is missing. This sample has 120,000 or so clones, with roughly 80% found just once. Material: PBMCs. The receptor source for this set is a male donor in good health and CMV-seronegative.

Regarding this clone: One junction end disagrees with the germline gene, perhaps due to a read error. The CDR3, as DNA: TGTGCCAGCAGTTTTAGTGGGCTAGCCAAAAACAGTCAGTACTTC. The encoded protein is CASSFSGLAKNSQYF. The rearrangement joins TRBV28 to TRBJ2-4; D perhaps matches TRBD2 (5 bases). The length of the CDR3 is 15 residues. Germline V gives CDR1 MDHEN, CDR2 SYDVKM.

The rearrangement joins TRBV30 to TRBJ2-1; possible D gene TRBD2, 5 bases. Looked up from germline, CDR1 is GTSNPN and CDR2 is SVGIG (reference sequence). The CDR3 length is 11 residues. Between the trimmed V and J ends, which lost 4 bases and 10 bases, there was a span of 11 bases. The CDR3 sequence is CAWNMREEQFF. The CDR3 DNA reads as TGTGCCTGGAACATGAGGGAGGAGCAGTTCTTC.

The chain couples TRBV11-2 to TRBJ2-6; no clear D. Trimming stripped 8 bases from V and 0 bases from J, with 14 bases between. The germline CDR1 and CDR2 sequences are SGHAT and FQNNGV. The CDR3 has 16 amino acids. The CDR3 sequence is CASSRRAFSGANVLTF. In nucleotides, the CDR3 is TGTGCCAGCTCCCGTAGAGCCTTCTCTGGGGCCAACGTCCTGACTTTC.

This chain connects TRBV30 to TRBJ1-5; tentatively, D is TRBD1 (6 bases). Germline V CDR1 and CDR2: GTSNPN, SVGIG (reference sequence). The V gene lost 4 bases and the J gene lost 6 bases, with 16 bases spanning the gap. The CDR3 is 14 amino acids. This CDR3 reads CAWKDSKESQPQHF. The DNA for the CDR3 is TGTGCCTGGAAGGACAGTAAAGAATCTCAGCCCCAGCATTTT.

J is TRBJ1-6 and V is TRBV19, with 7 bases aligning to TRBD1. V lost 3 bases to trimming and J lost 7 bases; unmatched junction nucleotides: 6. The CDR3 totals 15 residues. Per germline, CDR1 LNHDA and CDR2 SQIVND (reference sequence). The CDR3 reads CASSIAGQTNSPLHF. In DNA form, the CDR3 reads TGTGCCAGTAGTATTGCGGGACAGACAAATTCACCCCTCCACTTT.

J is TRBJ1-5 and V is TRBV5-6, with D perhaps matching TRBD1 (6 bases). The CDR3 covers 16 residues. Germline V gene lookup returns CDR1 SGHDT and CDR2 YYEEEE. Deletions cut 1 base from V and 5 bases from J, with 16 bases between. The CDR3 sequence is CASSLSAGARDQPQHF. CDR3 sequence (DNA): TGTGCCAGCAGCTTGTCCGCGGGGGCGCGTGATCAGCCCCAGCATTTT.

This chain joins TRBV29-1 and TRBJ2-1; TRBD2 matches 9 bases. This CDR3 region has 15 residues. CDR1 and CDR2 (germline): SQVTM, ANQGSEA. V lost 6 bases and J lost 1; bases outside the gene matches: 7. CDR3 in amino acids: CSVGSAGGSYNEQFF. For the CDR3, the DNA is TGCAGCGTCGGATCAGCGGGAGGATCCTACAATGAGCAGTTCTTC.

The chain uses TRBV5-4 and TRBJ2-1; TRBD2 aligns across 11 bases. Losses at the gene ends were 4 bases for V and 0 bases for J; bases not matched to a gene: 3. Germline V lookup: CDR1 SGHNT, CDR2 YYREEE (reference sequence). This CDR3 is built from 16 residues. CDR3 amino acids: CASSVLAGGSYNEQFF. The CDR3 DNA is TGTGCCAGCAGCGTTCTAGCGGGAGGCTCCTACAATGAGCAGTTCTTC.

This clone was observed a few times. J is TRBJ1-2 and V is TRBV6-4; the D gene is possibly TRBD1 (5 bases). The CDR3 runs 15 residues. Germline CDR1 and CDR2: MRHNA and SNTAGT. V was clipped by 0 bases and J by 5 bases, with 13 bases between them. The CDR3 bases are TGTGCCAGCAGTGACTCTCCGGGGGTGGGGTATGGCTACACCTTC. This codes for CASSDSPGVGYGYTF.

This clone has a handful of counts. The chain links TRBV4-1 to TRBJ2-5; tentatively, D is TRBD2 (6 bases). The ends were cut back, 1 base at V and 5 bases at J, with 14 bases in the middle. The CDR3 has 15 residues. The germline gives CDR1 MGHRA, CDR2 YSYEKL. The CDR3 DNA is TGCGCCAGCAGCCAAGCCTCCAGACTAGGGGAGACCCAGTACTTC. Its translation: CASSQASRLGETQYF.